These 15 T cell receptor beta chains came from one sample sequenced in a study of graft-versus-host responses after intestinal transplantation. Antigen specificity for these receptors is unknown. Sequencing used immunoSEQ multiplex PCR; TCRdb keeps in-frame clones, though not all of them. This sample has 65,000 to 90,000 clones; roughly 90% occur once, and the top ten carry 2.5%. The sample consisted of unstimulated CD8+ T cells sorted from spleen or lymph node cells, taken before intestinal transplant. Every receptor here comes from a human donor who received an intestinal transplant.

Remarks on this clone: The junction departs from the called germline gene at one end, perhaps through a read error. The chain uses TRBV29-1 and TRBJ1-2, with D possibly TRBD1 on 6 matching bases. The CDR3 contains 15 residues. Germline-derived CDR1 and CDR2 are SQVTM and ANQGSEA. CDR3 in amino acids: CSVEDGSGGGYRYTF. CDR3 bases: TGCAGCGTTGAAGATGGGAGCGGGGGGGGCTATCGCTACACCTTC.

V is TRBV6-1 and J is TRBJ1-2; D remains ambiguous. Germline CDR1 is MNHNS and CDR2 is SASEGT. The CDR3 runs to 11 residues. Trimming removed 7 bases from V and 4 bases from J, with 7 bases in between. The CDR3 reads CASKDSYGYTF. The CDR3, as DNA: TGTGCCAGCAAGGACTCCTATGGCTACACCTTC.

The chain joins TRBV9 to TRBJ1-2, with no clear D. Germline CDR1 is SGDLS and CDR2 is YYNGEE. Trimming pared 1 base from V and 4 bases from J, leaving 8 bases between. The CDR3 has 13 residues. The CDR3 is CASSVSGRYGYTF. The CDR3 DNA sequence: TGTGCCAGCAGCGTATCTGGGCGCTATGGCTACACCTTC.

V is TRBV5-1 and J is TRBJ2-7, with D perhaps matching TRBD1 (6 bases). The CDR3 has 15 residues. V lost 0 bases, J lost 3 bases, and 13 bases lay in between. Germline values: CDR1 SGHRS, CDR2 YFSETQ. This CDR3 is CASSLGPTGSYEQYF. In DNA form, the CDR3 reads TGCGCCAGCAGCTTGGGCCCTACAGGGAGCTACGAGCAGTACTTC.

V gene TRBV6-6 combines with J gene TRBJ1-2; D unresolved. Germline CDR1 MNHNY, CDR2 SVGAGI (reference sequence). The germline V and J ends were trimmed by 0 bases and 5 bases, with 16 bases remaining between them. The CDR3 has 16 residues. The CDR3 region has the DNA TGTGCCAGCAGTTACTCAGTCGGACTGGAGAGGTATGGCTACACCTTC. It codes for CASSYSVGLERYGYTF.

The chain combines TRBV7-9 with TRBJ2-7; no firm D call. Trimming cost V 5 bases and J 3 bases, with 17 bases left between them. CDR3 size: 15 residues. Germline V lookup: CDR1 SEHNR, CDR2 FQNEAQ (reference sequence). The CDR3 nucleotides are TGTGCCAGCAGCCCGGGTATCACCCGAGTCTACGAGCAGTACTTC. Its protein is CASSPGITRVYEQYF.

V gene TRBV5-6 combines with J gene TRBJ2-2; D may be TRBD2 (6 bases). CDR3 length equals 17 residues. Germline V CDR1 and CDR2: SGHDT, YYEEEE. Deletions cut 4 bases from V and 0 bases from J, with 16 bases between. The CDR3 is CASSPGTSRPNTGELFF. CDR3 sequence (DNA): TGTGCCAGCAGCCCAGGGACTTCCAGGCCGAACACCGGGGAGCTGTTTTTT.

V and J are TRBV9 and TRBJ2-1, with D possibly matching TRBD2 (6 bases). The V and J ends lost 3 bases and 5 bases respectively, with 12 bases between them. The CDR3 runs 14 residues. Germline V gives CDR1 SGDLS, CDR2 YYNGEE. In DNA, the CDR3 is TGTGCCAGCAGCGCCGGGACTTTGGACAATGAGCAGTTCTTC. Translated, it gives CASSAGTLDNEQFF.

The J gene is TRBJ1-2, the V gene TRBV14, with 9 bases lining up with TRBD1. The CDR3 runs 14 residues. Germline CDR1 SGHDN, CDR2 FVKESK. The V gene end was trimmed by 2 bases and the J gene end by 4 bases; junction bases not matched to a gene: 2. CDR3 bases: TGTGCCAGCAGCCAAACAGGGGGCAGCTATGGCTACACCTTC. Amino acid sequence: CASSQTGGSYGYTF.

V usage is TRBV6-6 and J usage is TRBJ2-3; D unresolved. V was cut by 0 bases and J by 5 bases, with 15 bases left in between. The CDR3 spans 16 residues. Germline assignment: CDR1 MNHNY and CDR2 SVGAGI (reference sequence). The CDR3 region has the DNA TGTGCCAGCAGTTACTCGTCGGAGTCCCCCCAAGATACGCAGTATTTT. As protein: CASSYSSESPQDTQYF.

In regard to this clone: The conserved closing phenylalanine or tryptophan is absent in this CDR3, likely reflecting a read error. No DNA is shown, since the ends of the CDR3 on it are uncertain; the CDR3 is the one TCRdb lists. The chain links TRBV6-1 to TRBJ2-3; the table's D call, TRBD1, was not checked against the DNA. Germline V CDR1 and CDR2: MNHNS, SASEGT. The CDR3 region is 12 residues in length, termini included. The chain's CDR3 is CASSEWPGTVRS.

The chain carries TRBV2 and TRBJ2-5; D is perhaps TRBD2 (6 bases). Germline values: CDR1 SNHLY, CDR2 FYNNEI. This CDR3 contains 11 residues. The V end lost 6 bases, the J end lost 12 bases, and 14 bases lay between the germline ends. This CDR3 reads CASRGGIFKYF. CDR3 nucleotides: TGTGCCAGCAGGGGCGGGATCTTCAAGTACTTC.

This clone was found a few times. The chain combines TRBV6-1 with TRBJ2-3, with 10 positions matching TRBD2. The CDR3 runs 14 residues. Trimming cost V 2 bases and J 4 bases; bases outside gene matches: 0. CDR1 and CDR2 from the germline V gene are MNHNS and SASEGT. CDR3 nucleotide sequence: TGTGCCAGCAGTGAACTAGCGGGAGCAGATACGCAGTATTTT. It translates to CASSELAGADTQYF.

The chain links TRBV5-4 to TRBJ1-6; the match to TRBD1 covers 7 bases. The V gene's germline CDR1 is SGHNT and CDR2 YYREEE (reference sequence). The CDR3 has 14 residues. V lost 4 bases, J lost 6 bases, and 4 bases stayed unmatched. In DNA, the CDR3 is TGTGCCAGCAGCCCGGGACAGCCTAATTCACCCCTCCACTTT. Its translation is CASSPGQPNSPLHF.

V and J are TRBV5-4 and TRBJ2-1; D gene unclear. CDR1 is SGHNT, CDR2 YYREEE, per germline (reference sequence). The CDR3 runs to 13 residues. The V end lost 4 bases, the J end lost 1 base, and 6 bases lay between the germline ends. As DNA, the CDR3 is TGTGCCAGCAGCGGCAGATCCTACAATGAGCAGTTCTTC. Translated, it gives CASSGRSYNEQFF.